This T cell receptor beta chain appears in the sequencing data of a study of blood T cell repertoires in COVID-19. The CDR3 has 14 amino acids. Germline V gene data show CDR1 as MGHRA and CDR2 as YSYEKL. Trimming stripped 0 bases from V and 5 bases from J, with 10 bases between. The protocol was immunoSEQ multiplex PCR, while the TCRdb copy is restricted to in-frame clones and leaves out a portion. The table lists some 270,000 clones, roughly 86% of them singletons. This TCR was recovered from a man between 40 and 49 years old with active or convalescent COVID-19. Material: peripheral blood. The genes are TRBV4-1 and TRBJ1-1; TRBD1 is a possible D gene (5 bases). DNA of the CDR3: TGCGCCAGCAGCCAAGAGGGGGGTTGGACTGAAGCTTTCTTT. The encoded protein is CASSQEGGWTEAFF.